A selection of T cell receptor beta chains follows, all from one sample in a study of blood T cell repertoires in COVID-19. This table comes from immunoSEQ multiplex PCR, and its TCRdb copy is limited to in-frame clones, with some not included. The sample includes approximately 79,000 clones, about 85% of them seen just once. The sample comprised peripheral blood. All receptors derive from a man aged 50 to 59 with COVID-19, enrolled during active disease. Both conserved end residues are part of each CDR3. A D gene is named only where the DNA matches it firmly. Clone size, where shown, is once, few, many, or a class for clones that have expanded.

cdr3_aa: CAWSAFRDTEAFF
cdr3_nt: TGTGCCTGGAGTGCCTTTCGGGACACTGAAGCTTTCTTT
v_call: TRBV30
clone_size: .
j_call: TRBJ1-1
d_call: .

cdr3_aa: CASSGGQLNEKLFF
cdr3_nt: TGTGCCAGCAGCGGGGGACAGCTTAATGAAAAACTGTTTTTT
v_call: TRBV7-4
clone_size: once
j_call: TRBJ1-4
d_call: TRBD1

cdr3_aa: CASSEKVWGREAFF
cdr3_nt: TGTGCCAGCAGTGAAAAGGTGTGGGGCCGTGAAGCTTTCTTT
v_call: TRBV6-1
clone_size: .
j_call: TRBJ1-1
d_call: .

cdr3_aa: CASTMTGTGYNEQFF
cdr3_nt: TGCGCCAGCACCATGACCGGGACAGGGTACAATGAGCAGTTCTTC
v_call: TRBV5-1
clone_size: .
j_call: TRBJ2-1
d_call: TRBD1

cdr3_aa: CASSIRDFGRYF
cdr3_nt: TGTGCCAGCAGTATCCGGGACTTCGGAAGGTATTTT
v_call: TRBV27
clone_size: .
j_call: TRBJ2-3
d_call: .

cdr3_aa: CASNRLAGVDTQYF
cdr3_nt: TGTGCCAGTAATCGACTAGCGGGAGTAGATACGCAGTATTTT
v_call: TRBV19
clone_size: .
j_call: TRBJ2-3
d_call: TRBD2

cdr3_aa: CASSHAGGASYNEQFF
cdr3_nt: TGTGCCAGCAGCCACGCGGGAGGGGCCTCCTACAATGAGCAGTTCTTC
v_call: TRBV3-1/TRBV3-2
clone_size: .
j_call: TRBJ2-1
d_call: TRBD2

cdr3_aa: CASSRQRGLDYEQYF
cdr3_nt: TGTGCCAGCAGCCGCCAGAGGGGGCTAGACTACGAGCAGTACTTC
v_call: TRBV7-2
clone_size: .
j_call: TRBJ2-7
d_call: TRBD1

cdr3_aa: CASSSGTGGGGGYTF
cdr3_nt: TGTGCCAGCAGCTCCGGGACAGGGGGCGGTGGTGGCTACACCTTC
v_call: TRBV5-5
clone_size: once
j_call: TRBJ1-2
d_call: TRBD1

cdr3_aa: CASSEAGNEQFF
cdr3_nt: TGTGCCAGCAGTGAGGCGGGAAATGAGCAGTTCTTC
v_call: TRBV2
clone_size: .
j_call: TRBJ2-1
d_call: .

cdr3_aa: CASSQESGSGYEQYF
cdr3_nt: TGCGCCAGCAGCCAAGAGAGCGGGAGTGGTTACGAGCAGTACTTC
v_call: TRBV4-3
clone_size: .
j_call: TRBJ2-7
d_call: TRBD2

cdr3_aa: CATRPHPGNQPQHF
cdr3_nt: TGTGCCACCAGACCCCACCCAGGTAATCAGCCCCAGCATTTT
v_call: TRBV24-1
clone_size: once
j_call: TRBJ1-5
d_call: .

cdr3_aa: CASSYGQVGNEQFF
cdr3_nt: TGTGCCAGCAGTTACGGCCAGGTTGGCAATGAGCAGTTCTTC
v_call: TRBV6-2/TRBV6-3
clone_size: once
j_call: TRBJ2-1
d_call: .

cdr3_aa: CASSVVASGRAGTDTQYF
cdr3_nt: TGTGCCAGCAGCGTAGTAGCTAGCGGGAGGGCTGGCACAGATACGCAGTATTTT
v_call: TRBV9
clone_size: once
j_call: TRBJ2-3
d_call: TRBD2

cdr3_aa: CASSYSFGEETQYF
cdr3_nt: TGTGCCAGCAGTTACTCTTTCGGGGAAGAGACCCAGTACTTC
v_call: TRBV6-5
clone_size: .
j_call: TRBJ2-5
d_call: .

cdr3_aa: CASSQDGQQNTEAFF
cdr3_nt: TGTGCCAGCAGCCAAGATGGGCAGCAGAACACTGAAGCTTTCTTT
v_call: TRBV4-2
clone_size: .
j_call: TRBJ1-1
d_call: .